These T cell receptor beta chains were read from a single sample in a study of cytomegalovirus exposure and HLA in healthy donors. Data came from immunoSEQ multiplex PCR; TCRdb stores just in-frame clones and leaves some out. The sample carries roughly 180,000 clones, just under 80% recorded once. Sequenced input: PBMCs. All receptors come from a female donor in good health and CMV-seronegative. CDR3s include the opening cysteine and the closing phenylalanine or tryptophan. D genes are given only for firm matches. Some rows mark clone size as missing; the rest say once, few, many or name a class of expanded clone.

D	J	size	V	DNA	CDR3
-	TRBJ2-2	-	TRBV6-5	TGTGCCAGCAGTTACCCGGCCGGGGAGCTGTTTTTT	CASSYPAGELFF
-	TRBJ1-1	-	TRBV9	TGTGCCAGCAGCGTAGGGGGAGGGAGCACTGAAGCTTTCTTT	CASSVGGGSTEAFF
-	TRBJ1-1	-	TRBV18	TGTGCCAGCTCACCCTACGTAGGGGACACTGAAGCTTTCTTT	CASSPYVGDTEAFF
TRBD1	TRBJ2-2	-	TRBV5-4	TGTGCCAGCAGCATACGACAGGGGGCCGGGGAGCTGTTTTTT	CASSIRQGAGELFF
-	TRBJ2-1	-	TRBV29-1	TGCAGCGTTGATTTCAGCAAGCGGAATGAGCAGTTCTTC	CSVDFSKRNEQFF
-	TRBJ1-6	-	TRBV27	TGTGCCAGCAGTTTGGGGGACTGGTCACCCCTCCACTTT	CASSLGDWSPLHF
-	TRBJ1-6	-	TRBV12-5	TGTGCTAGTGGTTTGTTTAGTGGAGGGAATAATTCACCCCTCCACTTT	CASGLFSGGNNSPLHF
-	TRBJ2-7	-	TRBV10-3	TGTGCCATCAGTGAGCGCCGGTACGAGCAGTACTTC	CAISERRYEQYF
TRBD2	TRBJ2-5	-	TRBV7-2	TGTGCCAGCAGCTTTAGCGGGGGGGCCCAAGAGACCCAGTACTTC	CASSFSGGAQETQYF
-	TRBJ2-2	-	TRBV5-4	TGTGCCAGCAGCCGGTTGGAGACAGACACCGGGGAGCTGTTTTTT	CASSRLETDTGELFF
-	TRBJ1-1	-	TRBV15	TGTGCCACCAGCAGAGCGGGACACTCAAACACTGAAGCTTTCTTT	CATSRAGHSNTEAFF
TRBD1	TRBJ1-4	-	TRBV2	TGTGCCAGCAGCCGGGACAGTACTAATGAAAAACTGTTTTTT	CASSRDSTNEKLFF
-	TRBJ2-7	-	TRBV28	TGTGCCAGCCGGGCAGGGGCAAACGAGCAGTACTTC	CASRAGANEQYF
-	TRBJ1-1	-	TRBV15	TGTGCCACCAGCAGAGAGCGGGCGAGCTATTATGAAGCTTTCTTT	CATSRERASYYEAFF
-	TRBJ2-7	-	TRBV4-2	TGTGCCAGCAGCCAAGTTCTAGGGACTGGGGCCTACGAGCAGTACTTC	CASSQVLGTGAYEQYF
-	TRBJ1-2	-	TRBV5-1	TGCGCCAGCAGCTTTGTTGGACAGAACTATGGCTACACCTTC	CASSFVGQNYGYTF
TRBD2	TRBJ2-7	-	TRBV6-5	TGTGCCAGCAGCCCTAGCGGGAGCCTCTACGAGCAGTACTTC	CASSPSGSLYEQYF
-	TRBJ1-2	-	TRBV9	TGTGCCAGCAGCGTTGCAACCACTGGTGGCTACACCTTC	CASSVATTGGYTF
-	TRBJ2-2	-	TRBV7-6	TGTGCCAGCAGCTCCCGTAGCTCTCGTAACACCGGGGAGCTGTTTTTT	CASSSRSSRNTGELFF
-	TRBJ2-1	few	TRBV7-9	TGTGCCAGCAGTCACGACGGGAGCTCCTACAATGAGCAGTTCTTC	CASSHDGSSYNEQFF
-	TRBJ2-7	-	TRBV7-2	TGTGCCAGCAGCTTCGCTACTAGTTACGAGCAGTACTTC	CASSFATSYEQYF
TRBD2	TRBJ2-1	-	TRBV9	TGTGCCAGCAGCGTAGGGTCTAGCGGGAGTGAGCAGTTCTTC	CASSVGSSGSEQFF
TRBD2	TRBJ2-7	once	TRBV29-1	TGCAGCGTCCTTAGGACTAGCGGAACGGTCAGCTCCTACGAGCAGTACTTC	CSVLRTSGTVSSYEQYF
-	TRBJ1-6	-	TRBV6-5	TGTGCCAGCAGTTCTAGGATCAATTCACCCCTCCACTTT	CASSSRINSPLHF
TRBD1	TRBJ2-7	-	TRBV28	TGTGCCAGCTACCCTGAGCTAGGGCAGGGGGACTACGAGCAGTACTTC	CASYPELGQGDYEQYF
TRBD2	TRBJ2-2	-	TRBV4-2	TGTGCCAGCAGCCAAGGAATTCTAGCGGGAGGGCCCTCCCCGGACACCGGGGAGCTGTTTTTT	CASSQGILAGGPSPDTGELFF
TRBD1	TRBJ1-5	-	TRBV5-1	TGCGCCAGCAGCACCGGGACAGGGGGTGGTCAGCCCCAGCATTTT	CASSTGTGGGQPQHF
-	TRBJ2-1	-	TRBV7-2	TGTGCCAGCAGCTTATCGGGGGTGCATGAGCAGTTCTTC	CASSLSGVHEQFF
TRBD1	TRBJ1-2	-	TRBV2	TGTGCCAGCGGCCGGGACAGCAACTATGGCTACACCTTC	CASGRDSNYGYTF
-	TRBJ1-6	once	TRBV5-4	TGTGCCAGCAGCCCAAATAGAGGGAAAAATTCACCCCTCCACTTT	CASSPNRGKNSPLHF
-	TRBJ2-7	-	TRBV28	TGTGCCAGCAGCGCTAGAGCTTTCTACGAGCAGTACTTC	CASSARAFYEQYF
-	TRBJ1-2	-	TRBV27	TGTGCCAGCAGTCCCTCCCCGACAGTCAGCTATGGCTACACCTTC	CASSPSPTVSYGYTF
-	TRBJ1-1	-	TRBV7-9	TGTTCCAGCAGCCCCCTCCTTGAAGCTTTCTTT	CSSSPLLEAFF
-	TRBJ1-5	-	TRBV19	TGTGCCAGTAGTACTCTGGGAGTCGATCAGCCCCAGCATTTT	CASSTLGVDQPQHF
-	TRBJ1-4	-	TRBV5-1	TGCGCCAGCAGCTTGGCGACAGTTGGGAATGAAAAACTGTTTTTT	CASSLATVGNEKLFF
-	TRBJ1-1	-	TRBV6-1	TGTGCCAGCAGTGATTCGGTAAACACTGAAGCTTTCTTT	CASSDSVNTEAFF
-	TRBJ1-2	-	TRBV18	TGTGCCAGCTCACCTCTGGGAGGGCTTAACTATGGCTACACCTTC	CASSPLGGLNYGYTF
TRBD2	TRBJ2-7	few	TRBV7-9	TGTGCCAGCAGTAATACCGGGAGGGGCTCCTACGAGCAGTACTTC	CASSNTGRGSYEQYF
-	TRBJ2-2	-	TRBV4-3	TGCGCCAGCAGCCAAGACATGAACACCGGGGAGCTGTTTTTT	CASSQDMNTGELFF
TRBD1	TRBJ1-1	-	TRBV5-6	TGTGCCAGCAGCCTCACCGGTGGGACAGGGAGCATTGAAGCTTTCTTT	CASSLTGGTGSIEAFF
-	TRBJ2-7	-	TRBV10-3	TGTGCCATCAGTCCGACAGGTTACGAGCAGTACTTC	CAISPTGYEQYF
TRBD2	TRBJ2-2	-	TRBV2	TGTGCCAGCAGTGAACCGCGGGAGAGTCCCGGGGAGCTGTTTTTT	CASSEPRESPGELFF
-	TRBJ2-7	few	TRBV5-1	TGCGCCAGCAGCTTGGGCAGGGGCGACGAGCAGTACTTC	CASSLGRGDEQYF
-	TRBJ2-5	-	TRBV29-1	TGCAGCGTGTCGGGGGTGGAGACCCAGTACTTC	CSVSGVETQYF
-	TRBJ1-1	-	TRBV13	TGTGCCAGCAGCGAATGGGGGGTCCTGAACACTGAAGCTTTCTTT	CASSEWGVLNTEAFF
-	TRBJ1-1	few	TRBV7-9	TGTTCCAGCAGCTTGCCAAAAGACAGCTACACTGAAGCTTTCTTT	CSSSLPKDSYTEAFF
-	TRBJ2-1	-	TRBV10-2	TGCGCCAGCAGACCCGACAGTTACAATGAGCAGTTCTTC	CASRPDSYNEQFF
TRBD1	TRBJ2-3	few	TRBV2	TGTGCCAGCGGGGGGGGACAGGGTTCTTCGGATACGCAGTATTTT	CASGGGQGSSDTQYF
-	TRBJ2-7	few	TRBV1	TGCACCAGCAGCCGCCTCCCGGGACTAGCGGGGTTATACGAGCAGTACTTC	CTSSRLPGLAGLYEQYF
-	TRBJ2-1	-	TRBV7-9	TGTGCCAGCAGCTTAGCCAGCGGACCCTACAATGAGCAGTTCTTC	CASSLASGPYNEQFF
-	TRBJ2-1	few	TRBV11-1	TGTGCCAGCAGCTTAGCCCTTACTAGTTTCGAGCAGTTCTTC	CASSLALTSFEQFF
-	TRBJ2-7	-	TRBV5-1	TGCGCCAGCAGCATACAGGGTTTTCCCCTATACGAGCAGTACTTC	CASSIQGFPLYEQYF
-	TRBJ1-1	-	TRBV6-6	TGTGCCAGCGGTAAATGGTCCACGGCTTTGACTCTGGCTTTCTTT	CASGKWSTALTLAFF
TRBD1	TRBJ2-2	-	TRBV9	TGTGCCAGCAGCGCCGGACAGGCGTCGAACACCGGGGAGCTGTTTTTT	CASSAGQASNTGELFF